This is a list of T cell receptor beta chains from one sample in a study of vaccination and CD4 T cells after COVID-19. Their cognate antigens are unknown. TCRdb re-called the PCR reads through MiXCR, storing one row per CDR3 protein. The data contain around 9,200 distinct CDR3 sequences, roughly three fifths of them seen just once; the ten biggest clones take up roughly 24%. The specimen sequenced was CD4+ T cells from blood, cultured in vitro. Every receptor here comes from a human donor who had recovered from COVID-19. The CDR3 runs from the conserved cysteine through the conserved F or W. The D gene is left open where the match is weak. Size is omitted from some rows. Given values are once, few, many or a class for expanded clones.

size: -; V: TRBV15; D: -; J: TRBJ1-2; DNA: TGTGCCACCAGCAGAGATAAGGGGGGGCATGGCTACACCTTC; CDR3: CATSRDKGGHGYTF
size: -; V: TRBV27; D: -; J: TRBJ1-6; DNA: TGTGCCAGCAGTCGAGACCGGGAATCACCCCTCCACTTT; CDR3: CASSRDRESPLHF
size: few; V: TRBV15; D: -; J: TRBJ2-5; DNA: TGTGCCACCAGCCAGGGTACGCGAGAGACCCAGTACTTC; CDR3: CATSQGTRETQYF
size: -; V: TRBV15; D: TRBD1; J: TRBJ1-1; DNA: TGTGCCACCAGCAGAAGACAGGGGGCGCGTACTGAAGCTTTCTTT; CDR3: CATSRRQGARTEAFF
size: -; V: TRBV6-1; D: -; J: TRBJ1-2; DNA: TGTGCCGCCATGGAGGGGAGGGACTATGGCTACACCTTC; CDR3: CAAMEGRDYGYTF
size: few; V: TRBV7-2; D: -; J: TRBJ1-6; DNA: TGTGCCAGCAGCTTGGGGGGGAATTCACCCCTCCACTTT; CDR3: CASSLGGNSPLHF
size: -; V: TRBV20-1; D: -; J: TRBJ1-2; DNA: TGCAGTGCTACCCTGGGGGGTTATGGCTACACCTTC; CDR3: CSATLGGYGYTF
size: -; V: TRBV15; D: -; J: TRBJ2-5; DNA: TGTGCCACCAGCTTCCGGGACGTGTACCAAGAGACCCAGTACTTC; CDR3: CATSFRDVYQETQYF
size: few; V: TRBV20-1; D: TRBD1; J: TRBJ1-5; DNA: TGCAGAGCGGGACAGGGGAATCAGCCCCAGCATTTT; CDR3: CRAGQGNQPQHF
size: -; V: TRBV7-2; D: -; J: TRBJ1-5; DNA: TGTGCCAGCAGCCCCAAGGTCTATCAGCCCCAGCATTTT; CDR3: CASSPKVYQPQHF
size: -; V: TRBV7-7; D: TRBD1; J: TRBJ2-5; DNA: TGTGCCAGCAGCCCGGGACAGCCCCAGGGGACCCAGTACTTC; CDR3: CASSPGQPQGTQYF
size: few; V: TRBV20-1; D: -; J: TRBJ1-5; DNA: TGCAGTGCCCCCCTTAGCCAGGGCAATCAGCCCCAGCATTTT; CDR3: CSAPLSQGNQPQHF
size: -; V: TRBV27; D: TRBD1; J: TRBJ1-2; DNA: TGTGCCAGCAACCGGGTCCCGGGACAGGGGGCCCGGGATGGCTACACCTTC; CDR3: CASNRVPGQGARDGYTF
size: -; V: TRBV7-2; D: TRBD2; J: TRBJ2-7; DNA: TGTGCCAGCAGCCCCCGACTAGCGAGATACGAGCAGCACTTC; CDR3: CASSPRLARYEQHF
size: -; V: TRBV29-1; D: -; J: TRBJ2-5; DNA: TGCAGCGTTGAAGGGCCGTCAGGGACCCAGTACTTC; CDR3: CSVEGPSGTQYF
size: -; V: TRBV7-9; D: -; J: TRBJ2-7; DNA: TGTGCCAGCAGCGATCGACAGCGCGAGCAGTACTTC; CDR3: CASSDRQREQYF
size: few; V: TRBV20-1; D: TRBD1; J: TRBJ1-1; DNA: TGCAGTGGCAGGGGGCGGAGCACTGAAGCTTTCTTT; CDR3: CSGRGRSTEAFF
size: -; V: TRBV20-1; D: -; J: TRBJ2-5; DNA: TGCAGTGCTAGCTTGGGCCTAGTTTCAGGACAAGAGACCCAGTACTTC; CDR3: CSASLGLVSGQETQYF
size: -; V: TRBV20-1; D: -; J: TRBJ2-1; DNA: TGCAGTGTGGACAAAACTAAGGATGAGCAGTTCTTC; CDR3: CSVDKTKDEQFF
size: -; V: TRBV7-2; D: TRBD1; J: TRBJ1-2; DNA: TGTGCCAGCAGCCAGGGGGCAAATAACTATGGCTACACCTTC; CDR3: CASSQGANNYGYTF
size: -; V: TRBV20-1; D: TRBD1; J: TRBJ1-1; DNA: TGCAGTGGGACACAGGGGGCTGGGGAAGCTTTCTTT; CDR3: CSGTQGAGEAFF
size: once; V: TRBV20-1; D: -; J: TRBJ1-5; DNA: TGCAGTGCTAGACGGGACTCCAGGCTCCATCAGCCCCAGCATTTT; CDR3: CSARRDSRLHQPQHF
size: -; V: TRBV7-8; D: -; J: TRBJ2-1; DNA: TGTGCCAGCAGCCACCCCACAGGGAATGAGCAGTTCTTC; CDR3: CASSHPTGNEQFF
size: -; V: TRBV7-6; D: TRBD1; J: TRBJ2-7; DNA: TGTGCCAGCAGCTTAGGACAGGGCGGGCAGTACTTC; CDR3: CASSLGQGGQYF
size: medium-sized; V: TRBV27; D: -; J: TRBJ2-5; DNA: TGTGCCAGCCGGCCGGGGACCCCACAAGAAGGCCAGTACTTC; CDR3: CASRPGTPQEGQYF
size: few; V: TRBV7-9; D: -; J: TRBJ1-5; DNA: TGTGCCAGCAGCTTAGGAGGGTATAGCAATCAGCCCCAGCATTTT; CDR3: CASSLGGYSNQPQHF
size: few; V: TRBV20-1; D: -; J: TRBJ2-5; DNA: TGCAGTGCTAGTAAGACGGGCCCTCTTGGAGAGACCCAGTACTTC; CDR3: CSASKTGPLGETQYF
size: few; V: TRBV28; D: -; J: TRBJ1-1; DNA: TGTGCCAGCAGTTTCATGGCCCCAGGCCCCGACGTGTTT; CDR3: CASSFMAPGPDVF
size: -; V: TRBV20-1; D: TRBD2; J: TRBJ2-3; DNA: TGCAGTGTTAGAGGTAGCGGGGGCTATACGCAGTATTTT; CDR3: CSVRGSGGYTQYF
size: few; V: TRBV6-1; D: -; J: TRBJ2-7; DNA: TGTGCCAGCAGGATGACAGCCTCCTACGAGCAGTACTTC; CDR3: CASRMTASYEQYF
size: -; V: TRBV27; D: -; J: TRBJ2-2; DNA: TGTGCCATCCACACCGGGGAGCTGTTTTTT; CDR3: CAIHTGELFF
size: -; V: TRBV20-1; D: TRBD1; J: TRBJ1-2; DNA: TGCAGTGCTAGAGATCGAGGACAGGACACCTATGGCTACACCTTC; CDR3: CSARDRGQDTYGYTF
size: -; V: TRBV28; D: -; J: TRBJ1-2; DNA: TGTGCCAGCAGAGAGGGACGTCGAGGCTACACCTTC; CDR3: CASREGRRGYTF